Each of the 10 T cell receptor beta chains below was sequenced from the same sample in a study of monozygotic twins with inflammatory bowel disease. TCRdb re-called the 5' RACE reads; one entry per CDR3 protein, DNA not given. This table holds fewer than 550,000 distinct CDR3 sequences. The sample taken for sequencing was blood. The source is a human donor with ulcerative colitis or Crohn's disease, or a healthy co-twin of an affected twin (not recorded which).

The V call is TRBV2, the J call TRBJ2-4; absent DNA, TCRdb's TRBD2 call cannot be checked. Germline loops: CDR1 SNHLY, CDR2 FYNNEI. CDR3 length: 17 residues. The CDR3 region is CASSDNLAVLAKNIQYF.

V usage is TRBV10-2 and J usage is TRBJ2-7; there is no DNA to check the TCRdb D call of TRBD1. The CDR3 length is 14 residues. From germline, CDR1 is WSHSY and CDR2 SAAADI. Here the CDR3 reads CASTPIGLGNEQYF.

V is TRBV10-3 and J is TRBJ2-7; TCRdb's assignment of TRBD1 cannot be checked, as there is no DNA. This CDR3 is 13 amino acids long. Germline V gives CDR1 ENHRY, CDR2 SYGVKD. CDR3 region: CAISDQQGDEQYF.

This chain connects TRBV6-5 to TRBJ1-5; TCRdb reports TRBD1, a call that lacks DNA to check it against. Germline V gene data show CDR1 as MNHEY and CDR2 as SVGAGI. This CDR3 is built from 15 residues. CDR3 amino acids: CASSYYRRDGQPQHF.

The V gene is TRBV28, the J gene TRBJ1-2. CDR1 and CDR2 from the germline V gene are MDHEN and SYDVKM. The CDR3 extends over 13 amino acids. The CDR3 region is CASSQDSQIRYTF.

V is TRBV30 and J is TRBJ1-5; as DNA is missing, the TRBD1 call by TCRdb cannot be tested. The CDR3 has 15 residues. Germline V lookup: CDR1 GTSNPN, CDR2 SVGIG (reference sequence). Here the CDR3 reads CAWSSTGSGNQPQHF.

The rearrangement uses TRBV20-1 and TRBJ1-2. Germline V gene sequence: CDR1 DFQATT, CDR2 SNEGSKA (reference sequence). This CDR3 is built from 12 residues. CDR3 region: CSAEDGEYGYTF.

CDR3 protein: CASSPSGGHQETQYF. This chain connects TRBV12-3 or TRBV12-4 to TRBJ2-5; TCRdb's D call, TRBD1, is unchecked because there is no DNA. The CDR3 runs 15 residues.

The J gene is TRBJ1-4, the V gene TRBV20-1. Germline lookup yields CDR1 DFQATT and CDR2 SNEGSKA (reference sequence). The CDR3 is 13 amino acids. The CDR3: CSARGVGLSKLFF.

This sequence joins TRBV5-1 and TRBJ2-1; the TCRdb call, TRBD1, lacks DNA for checking. The germline V gene encodes CDR1 SGHRS and CDR2 YFSETQ. The length of the CDR3 is 15 residues. The CDR3: CASSLGAGAYNEQFF. The whole variable domain, remainder taken from reference TRBV5-1 and TRBJ2-1, is KAGVTQTPRYLIKTRGQQVTLSCSPISGHRSVSWYQQTPGQGLQFLFEYFSETQRNKGNFPGRFSGRQFSNSRSEMNVSTLELGDSALYLCASSLGAGAYNEQFFGPGTRLTVL.